A selection of T cell receptor beta chains follows, all from one sample in a study of blood T cell repertoires in COVID-19. Clones were sequenced by immunoSEQ multiplex PCR, and TCRdb holds only the in-frame ones, with some missing. The repertoire consists of 250,000 to 350,000 clones, with around nine tenths occurring once and the leading ten covering 2% to 2.5%. The material sequenced was PBMCs or T cells enriched from blood (not recorded which). The receptors stem from an older woman in a cohort exposed to, infected with or recovered from COVID-19 (not recorded which). The CDR3 runs from the conserved cysteine through the conserved F or W. Each record gives: J gene, clone size, D gene, V gene, CDR3 protein, CDR3 DNA. D genes are given only for firm matches. Clone size is stated in some rows and not others, as once, few, many or a class when expanded.

TRBJ2-2	.	TRBD2	TRBV5-4	CASSSGLAGGQISGELFF	TGTGCCAGCAGCTCCGGACTAGCGGGAGGGCAAATTTCCGGGGAGCTGTTTTTT
TRBJ1-6	.	.	TRBV28	CASNLSSYNSPLHF	TGTGCCAGCAACCTGAGCTCCTATAATTCACCCCTCCACTTT
TRBJ1-2	.	.	TRBV19	CASSIRQGLGYGYTF	TGTGCCAGTAGTATTCGCCAGGGGCTTGGCTATGGCTACACCTTC
TRBJ1-1	.	.	TRBV2	CASTGGTEAFF	TGTGCCTCCACCGGGGGAACTGAAGCTTTCTTT
TRBJ1-3	.	.	TRBV7-8	CASSPIQGNTIYF	TGTGCCAGCAGCCCTATACAGGGAAACACCATATATTTT
TRBJ1-2	.	.	TRBV19	CASSIPGGAYGYTF	TGTGCCAGTAGTATTCCCGGAGGGGCTTATGGCTACACCTTC
TRBJ2-3	.	TRBD2	TRBV13	CASSLTSGSLIDTQYF	TGTGCCAGCAGCTTAACTAGCGGGAGCCTAATAGATACGCAGTATTTT
TRBJ2-7	.	TRBD2	TRBV6-5	CASSYDSGRAVGEQYF	TGTGCCAGCAGTTACGATAGCGGGAGGGCCGTGGGCGAGCAGTACTTC
TRBJ2-1	.	TRBD2	TRBV5-1	CASSLSAGAGNEQFF	TGCGCCAGCAGCTTGTCAGCGGGAGCCGGAAATGAGCAGTTCTTC
TRBJ2-5	.	TRBD2	TRBV5-1	CASSLRPGLAGDRGEWAQYF	TGCGCCAGCAGCCTTCGGCCGGGACTAGCGGGAGATCGCGGGGAGTGGGCCCAGTACTTC
TRBJ1-4	once	.	TRBV2	CASRERDTVTNEKLFF	TGTGCCAGCAGGGAGAGGGATACGGTAACTAATGAAAAACTGTTTTTT
TRBJ1-1	once	TRBD1	TRBV19	CASTVNRGWTEAFF	TGTGCCAGTACCGTCAACAGGGGATGGACTGAAGCTTTCTTT
TRBJ2-2	.	.	TRBV3-1/TRBV3-2	CASSRGQNTGELFF	TGTGCCAGCAGCCGCGGACAAAACACCGGGGAGCTGTTTTTT
TRBJ1-2	.	.	TRBV3-1/TRBV3-2	CASSQVDSYGYTF	TGTGCCAGCAGCCAAGTGGACAGCTATGGCTACACCTTC
TRBJ1-2	.	.	TRBV7-9	CASSLDIYTF	TGTGCCAGCAGCTTAGATATCTACACCTTC
TRBJ2-5	.	.	TRBV11-3	CASRQGQETQYF	TGTGCCAGCAGGCAGGGCCAAGAGACCCAGTACTTC
TRBJ1-1	.	.	TRBV18	CASSRTGWTEAFF	TGTGCCAGCTCACGAACAGGGTGGACTGAAGCTTTCTTT
TRBJ2-7	once	TRBD2	TRBV5-1	CASSATGTSGRYEQYF	TGCGCCAGCAGCGCGACAGGGACTAGCGGGAGATACGAGCAGTACTTC
TRBJ2-1	.	TRBD1	TRBV11-2	CASRRRTGDYEQFF	TGTGCCAGCAGACGAAGGACAGGGGACTATGAGCAGTTCTTC
TRBJ1-4	once	.	TRBV15	CATSRDPVQGGEKLFF	TGTGCCACCAGCAGAGATCCGGTACAGGGCGGTGAAAAACTGTTTTTT
TRBJ2-4	.	.	TRBV25-1	CASSATTRAKNIQYF	TGTGCCAGCAGTGCGACAACCAGAGCCAAAAACATTCAGTACTTC
TRBJ2-1	.	TRBD2	TRBV7-2	CASSSRSGGLASYNEQFF	TGTGCCAGCAGCTCTCGCAGTGGTGGACTAGCTTCCTACAATGAGCAGTTCTTC
TRBJ1-4	.	.	TRBV27	CASGPVISRATNEKLFF	TGTGCCAGCGGCCCGGTTATCTCGAGGGCAACTAATGAAAAACTGTTTTTT
TRBJ1-1	.	TRBD1	TRBV18	CASSLYRGRDNTEAFF	TGTGCCAGCTCGCTTTACAGGGGGCGCGACAACACTGAAGCTTTCTTT
TRBJ1-6	.	TRBD1	TRBV5-1	CASSLGWTGSNSPLHF	TGCGCCAGCAGCTTGGGTTGGACAGGGAGTAATTCACCCCTCCACTTT
TRBJ1-4	.	TRBD1	TRBV4-2	CASSQDPQGQAKNEKLFF	TGTGCCAGCAGCCAAGATCCTCAGGGACAGGCGAAAAATGAAAAACTGTTTTTT
TRBJ1-2	.	.	TRBV2	CASSEIRQTSNYGYTF	TGTGCCAGCAGCGAAATCAGGCAGACCTCCAACTATGGCTACACCTTC
TRBJ2-1	.	.	TRBV9	CASSPGDSMGPNEQFF	TGTGCCAGCAGCCCCGGGGACTCGATGGGCCCCAATGAGCAGTTCTTC
TRBJ2-1	.	TRBD2	TRBV2	CASTVSGKYNEQFF	TGTGCCAGCACCGTTAGCGGGAAATACAATGAGCAGTTCTTC
TRBJ2-7	.	.	TRBV14	CASSRAGWNEQYF	TGTGCCAGCTCCAGGGCTGGGTGGAACGAGCAGTACTTC
TRBJ1-4	.	TRBD1	TRBV3-1/TRBV3-2	CASSQDSRGGTNEKLFF	TGTGCCAGCAGCCAAGATAGTCGAGGGGGCACTAATGAAAAACTGTTTTTT
TRBJ2-1	.	TRBD2	TRBV7-3	CASSLSPKPRGREGSYNEQFF	TGTGCCAGCAGCTTATCCCCCAAACCGCGCGGGAGGGAAGGCTCCTACAATGAGCAGTTCTTC
TRBJ2-7	.	TRBD2	TRBV5-1	CASSLLAVSYEQYF	TGCGCCAGCAGCTTACTAGCGGTCTCCTACGAGCAGTACTTC
TRBJ2-7	.	.	TRBV7-9	CASSSVRGGYEQYF	TGTGCCAGCAGCTCTGTCCGAGGTGGCTACGAGCAGTACTTC
TRBJ1-1	.	TRBD1	TRBV28	CASSPIRGRAFF	TGTGCCAGCAGTCCGATCAGGGGGCGAGCTTTCTTT
TRBJ2-2	.	.	TRBV28	CASREGGSAGELFF	TGTGCCAGCAGAGAGGGGGGGAGCGCCGGGGAGCTGTTTTTT
TRBJ2-3	.	TRBD2	TRBV7-2	CASSSGTSGSSADTQYF	TGTGCCAGCAGCTCGGGGACTAGCGGGAGTAGTGCAGATACGCAGTATTTT
TRBJ2-7	once	.	TRBV14	CASSLGQGFFEQYF	TGTGCCAGCAGCCTCGGGCAGGGTTTTTTCGAGCAGTACTTC
TRBJ1-6	.	.	TRBV2	CASNFPVNSPLHF	TGTGCCAGCAACTTTCCGGTTAATTCACCCCTCCACTTT
TRBJ2-2	.	TRBD1	TRBV25-1	CASSGRQGAGTGELFF	TGTGCCAGCAGTGGGAGACAGGGGGCTGGCACCGGGGAGCTGTTTTTT
TRBJ2-1	.	TRBD1	TRBV5-6	CASSLIRDSSYNEQFF	TGTGCCAGCAGCCTGATCCGGGACAGCTCCTACAATGAGCAGTTCTTC
TRBJ2-7	.	.	TRBV27	CASSLGSFGTTSYEQYF	TGTGCCAGCAGTTTAGGTTCCTTTGGGACAACCTCCTACGAGCAGTACTTC
TRBJ2-3	.	TRBD1	TRBV5-6	CASSLESGGRDTQYF	TGTGCCAGCAGCTTGGAGTCAGGGGGCAGGGATACGCAGTATTTT
TRBJ2-1	.	TRBD2	TRBV28	CASSSSSGGLYHNEQFF	TGTGCCAGCAGTTCCTCTAGCGGGGGTCTCTACCACAATGAGCAGTTCTTC
TRBJ2-5	.	.	TRBV18	CASSPPSRPETQYF	TGTGCCAGCTCACCACCCTCTAGGCCTGAGACCCAGTACTTC
TRBJ1-1	.	TRBD1	TRBV11-2	CASSSPVGQATSEAFF	TGTGCCAGCAGCTCCCCCGTGGGACAGGCTACTTCAGAAGCTTTCTTT
TRBJ2-1	.	.	TRBV6-5	CASRPNLRNEQFF	TGTGCCAGCAGACCTAACCTTAGAAATGAGCAGTTCTTC
TRBJ1-5	once	TRBD1	TRBV10-1	CASRLGQGGNQPQHF	TGCGCCAGCAGATTGGGACAGGGTGGTAATCAGCCCCAGCATTTT
TRBJ1-4	.	.	TRBV18	CASSRKSLDEKLFF	TGTGCCAGCTCCCGCAAGTCCTTAGATGAAAAACTGTTTTTT
TRBJ1-1	.	.	TRBV3-1/TRBV3-2	CASSQIQGNTEAFF	TGTGCCAGCAGCCAAATCCAGGGGAACACTGAAGCTTTCTTT
TRBJ1-1	.	.	TRBV7-6	CASSLGGRGTEAFF	TGTGCCAGCAGCTTAGGGGGGAGGGGCACTGAAGCTTTCTTT